These 12 T cell receptor beta chains were all obtained from the same sample, sequenced in a study of blood T cell repertoires in COVID-19. Profiled with immunoSEQ multiplex PCR; TCRdb holds only in-frame clones, not every one. The sample carries around 100,000 clones, roughly 92% recorded once. Source material: peripheral blood. Every receptor here comes from a man aged 50-59 years with active COVID-19.

The rearrangement uses TRBV19 and TRBJ1-1; D gene ambiguous. The ends were cut back, 1 base at V and 1 base at J, with 4 bases in the middle. CDR3 size: 13 residues. CDR1 is LNHDA, CDR2 SQIVND, per germline (reference sequence). Here the CDR3 reads CASSIARNTEAFF. The CDR3 nucleotides are TGTGCCAGTAGTATAGCTCGGAACACTGAAGCTTTCTTT. Looking up the rest from reference TRBV19 and TRBJ1-1 gives the full variable domain: DGGITQSPKYLFRKEGQNVTLSCEQNLNHDAMYWYRQDPGQGLRLIYYSQIVNDFQKGDIAEGYSVSREKKESFPLTVTSAQKNPTAFYLCASSIARNTEAFFGQGTRLTVV.

The gene calls are TRBV5-5 and TRBJ1-5; D ambiguous. V was shortened by 2 bases and J by 4 bases, with 7 bases between the two germline ends. The V gene's germline CDR1 is SGHKS and CDR2 YYEKEE (reference sequence). This CDR3 region has 13 residues. In DNA form, the CDR3 reads TGTGCCAGCAGCTTAACAGAGAATCAGCCCCAGCATTTT. Its translation is CASSLTENQPQHF.

This clone was found once. V gene TRBV11-2 combines with J gene TRBJ1-1, with D possibly matching TRBD1 (5 bases). The CDR3 is made up of 16 amino acids. CDR1 SGHAT and CDR2 FQNNGV come from the germline V gene. V was shortened by 6 bases and J by 1 base, with 18 bases between the two germline ends. The CDR3 nucleotides are TGTGCCAGCAGGACAGACGGGGAGGTGGAGAACACTGAAGCTTTCTTT. Its translation is CASRTDGEVENTEAFF.

The CDR3, as DNA: TGTGCCAGCAGCTGGGGACTAGCGGGGGCGACCTACGAGCAGTACTTC. It translates to CASSWGLAGATYEQYF. The V and J genes are TRBV7-8 and TRBJ2-7; 14 bases are shared with TRBD2. The germline V gene encodes CDR1 SGHVS and CDR2 FQNEAQ. J was trimmed by 2 bases and V by 4 bases; bases with no gene match: 4. This CDR3 region has 16 residues.

CDR3 amino acids: CASQQERDNEQFF. In DNA form, the CDR3 reads TGTGCCAGCCAACAGGAAAGGGACAATGAGCAGTTCTTC. This rearrangement joins TRBV2 to TRBJ2-1; TRBD1 might be the D (5 bases). The CDR3 runs 13 residues. The V end was cut by 8 bases, the J end by 5 bases, with 13 bases between. Germline CDR1 is SNHLY and CDR2 is FYNNEI.

This clone has just one count. The chain carries TRBV7-8 and TRBJ2-5; TRBD2 aligns across 8 bases. This CDR3 spans 16 amino acids. The ends lost 2 bases at V and 4 bases at J; junction bases unmatched: 9. In germline, CDR1 is SGHVS, CDR2 FQNEAQ. The CDR3, as DNA: TGTGCCAGCAGCTTAATACGGTCTAGCGGGTCAGAGACCCAGTACTTC. Its protein product is CASSLIRSSGSETQYF.

This chain uses TRBV11-3 with TRBJ2-3; 12 bases align to TRBD2. CDR1 is SGHNT and CDR2 is YENEEA in the germline V gene. The V and J ends lost 3 bases and 4 bases, in that order; junction bases with no gene match: 8. The CDR3 is made up of 17 amino acids. CDR3 protein: CASSFLGLAGNADTQYF. CDR3 DNA sequence: TGTGCCAGCAGCTTTCTCGGACTAGCGGGAAATGCAGATACGCAGTATTTT.

The genes are TRBV18 and TRBJ1-2; 7 nucleotides match TRBD1. The V gene end was trimmed by 1 base and the J gene end by 4 bases; junction bases not matched to a gene: 6. Germline V gene lookup returns CDR1 KGHSH and CDR2 LQKENI. The CDR3 runs 15 residues. Written as DNA, the CDR3 is TGTGCCAGCTCACCACAAAGGGACAGAGGCTATGGCTACACCTTC. Amino acids: CASSPQRDRGYGYTF.

V gene TRBV4-2 combines with J gene TRBJ2-1; 12 nucleotides match TRBD2. The length of the CDR3 is 18 residues. J lost 0 bases, V lost 1 base, and 4 bases had no gene match. Looked up from germline, CDR1 is LGHNA and CDR2 is YNFKEQ. CDR3 nucleotides: TGTGCCAGCAGCCAAGCGACTAGCGGGGGTACCTCCTACAATGAGCAGTTCTTC. Protein: CASSQATSGGTSYNEQFF.

V usage is TRBV18 and J usage is TRBJ1-1; D is perhaps TRBD1 (6 bases). Looked up from germline, CDR1 is KGHSH and CDR2 is LQKENI. V was clipped by 6 bases and J by 5 bases, with 19 bases between them. The CDR3 sequence is 15 residues long. CDR3 coding DNA: TGTGCCAGCTCGCCTCCGGCCAGGGGTGGAACTGAAGCTTTCTTT. It is translated as CASSPPARGGTEAFF.

The gene calls are TRBV12-3 or TRBV12-4 and TRBJ1-1; D is ambiguous. The CDR3 is 13 residues long. Trimming took 3 bases from V and 3 from J, leaving 8 bases between them. In DNA form, the CDR3 reads TGTGCCAGCAGTTTCATGAGCGACACTGAAGCTTTCTTT. Amino acids: CASSFMSDTEAFF.

V is TRBV6-5 and J is TRBJ2-3, with D possibly matching TRBD1 (5 bases). Trimming shortened V by 5 bases and J by 5 bases, and 17 bases separated the two germline ends. The CDR3 is 15 residues long. Germline V lookup: CDR1 MNHEY, CDR2 SVGAGI. CDR3 DNA: TGTGCCAGCAGTCAGGGTGGGCTGACAATAGATACGCAGTATTTT. The encoded protein is CASSQGGLTIDTQYF.